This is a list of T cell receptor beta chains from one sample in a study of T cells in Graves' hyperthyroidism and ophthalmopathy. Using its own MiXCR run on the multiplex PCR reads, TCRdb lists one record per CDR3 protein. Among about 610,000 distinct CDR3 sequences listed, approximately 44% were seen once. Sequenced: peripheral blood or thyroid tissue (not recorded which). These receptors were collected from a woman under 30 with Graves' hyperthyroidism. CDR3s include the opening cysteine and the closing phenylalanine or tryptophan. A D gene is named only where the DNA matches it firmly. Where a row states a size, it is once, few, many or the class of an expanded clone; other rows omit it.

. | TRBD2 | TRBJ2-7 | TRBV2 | TGTGCCAGCAGTTTATTGCGGGAGACTCCTCTCGAGCAGTACTTC | CASSLLRETPLEQYF
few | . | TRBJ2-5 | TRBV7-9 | TGTGCCAGCGTCTATCCAAACCCCGCGGGAGAGACCCAGTACTTC | CASVYPNPAGETQYF
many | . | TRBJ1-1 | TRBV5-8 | TGTGCCAGCAGTCAATCAGGGACACTCGTGAACACTGAAGCTTTCTTT | CASSQSGTLVNTEAFF
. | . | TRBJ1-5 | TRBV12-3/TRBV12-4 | TGTGCCAGCACAGACGTTGAGGCCTACGAGCATTTT | CASTDVEAYEHF
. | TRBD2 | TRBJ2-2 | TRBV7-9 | TGTGCCAGCAGCTTAGCCCGCTCGCGGGAGTGGGGCGGGGAGCTGTTTTTT | CASSLARSREWGGELFF
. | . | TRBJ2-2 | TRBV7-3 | TGTGCCAGCAGCTTAAAGGGCACCGGGGAGCTGTTTTTT | CASSLKGTGELFF
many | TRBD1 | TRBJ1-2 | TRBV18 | TGTGCCAGCTCACCGACAGGGGGCGACTATGGCTACACCTTC | CASSPTGGDYGYTF
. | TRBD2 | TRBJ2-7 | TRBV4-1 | TGCGCCAGCAGCCCGGGACTAGCGGGTACTCCCTACGAGCAGTACTTC | CASSPGLAGTPYEQYF
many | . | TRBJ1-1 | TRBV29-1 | TGCAGCGTTGTATCGCGGGACAAGAACACTGAAGCTTTCTTT | CSVVSRDKNTEAFF
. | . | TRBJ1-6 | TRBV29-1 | TGCAGCCAAGATCCCCGGGGTTGGGATTCACCCCTCCACTTT | CSQDPRGWDSPLHF
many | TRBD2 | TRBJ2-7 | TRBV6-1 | TGTGCCAGCAGTGACCCAGCGGGAGGGCCGTGGGAGCAGTACTTC | CASSDPAGGPWEQYF
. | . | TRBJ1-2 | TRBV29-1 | TGCAGCGTTGACCAGGGTCCGGGCTCCTACACCTTC | CSVDQGPGSYTF
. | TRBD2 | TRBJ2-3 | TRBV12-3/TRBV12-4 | TGTGCCAGCAGCCTGCTAGCGGGAGGACGCGTGTTATATACGCAGTATTTT | CASSLLAGGRVLYTQYF
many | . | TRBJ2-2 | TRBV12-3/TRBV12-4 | TGTGCCAGCAGTTTAGATGGGGCAGTGGTCACCGGGGAGCTGTTTTTT | CASSLDGAVVTGELFF
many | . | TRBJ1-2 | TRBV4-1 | TGCGCCAGCAGCCAAGACAGGGGCGGCCTTTATGGCTACACCTTC | CASSQDRGGLYGYTF
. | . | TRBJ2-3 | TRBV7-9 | TGTGCCAGCCCTTCCACAGATACGCAGTATTTT | CASPSTDTQYF
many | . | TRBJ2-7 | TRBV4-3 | TGCGCCAGCAGCCAAGATAGGAGACAGGACGTGGAGCAGTACTTC | CASSQDRRQDVEQYF
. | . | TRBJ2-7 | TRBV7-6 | TGTGCCAGCAGCAGGGGGACCAAAACGTTCTACGAGCAGTACTTC | CASSRGTKTFYEQYF
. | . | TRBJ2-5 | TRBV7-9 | TGTGCCAGCAGCGTTGAGGGGCAGGTAGACCAAGAGACCCAGTACTTC | CASSVEGQVDQETQYF
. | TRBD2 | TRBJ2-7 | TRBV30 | TGTGCCTGGAGTCCCTGGACTAGCGAAACTAAGGAGCAGTACTTC | CAWSPWTSETKEQYF
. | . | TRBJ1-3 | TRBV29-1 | TGCAGCGACCTACTAGGACAGAGCTCTGGAAACACCATATATTTT | CSDLLGQSSGNTIYF
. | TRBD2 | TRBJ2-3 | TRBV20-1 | TGCAGTGCTAGATGGCGGGAGGGTGACCCAGATACGCAGTATTTT | CSARWREGDPDTQYF
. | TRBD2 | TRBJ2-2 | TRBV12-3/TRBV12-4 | TGTGCCAGCAGTTTAGCGCGGGGGGGCCCATCGGCCGGGGAGCTGTTTTTT | CASSLARGGPSAGELFF
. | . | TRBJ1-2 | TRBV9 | TGTGCCAGCAGCGTCGCCGGACAGCACTATGGCTACACCTTC | CASSVAGQHYGYTF
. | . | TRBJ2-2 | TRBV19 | TGTGCCAGTAGAAGTGCGCGTCAGAACACCGGGGAGCTGTTTTTT | CASRSARQNTGELFF
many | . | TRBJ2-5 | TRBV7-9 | TGTGCCAGCAGCCAGCAAAGGGAGACCCAGTACTTC | CASSQQRETQYF
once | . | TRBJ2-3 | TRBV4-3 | TGCGCCAGCAGCCAAGTTGACTATAAGACAGATACGCAGTATTTT | CASSQVDYKTDTQYF
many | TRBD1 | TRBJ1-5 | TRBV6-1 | TGTGCCAGCAGGTCCTTGGACAGGGTAGATCAGCCCCAGCATTTT | CASRSLDRVDQPQHF
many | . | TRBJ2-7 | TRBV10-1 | TGCGCCAGCCCGGGCATACTAGGCAACTACGAGCAGTACTTC | CASPGILGNYEQYF
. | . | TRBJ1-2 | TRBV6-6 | TGTGCCAGCACCGGACCGCACCCTAACTATGGCTACACCTTC | CASTGPHPNYGYTF
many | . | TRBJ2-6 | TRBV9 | TGTGCCAGCAGCGTAAGCCTTCGGCAGCCTGGGGCCAACGTCCTGACTTTC | CASSVSLRQPGANVLTF
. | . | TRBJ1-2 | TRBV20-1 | TGCAGTGCTAGTACTATACAGGGCGGAAAATATGGCTACACCTTC | CSASTIQGGKYGYTF